The clone carrying this TCR beta chain appeared once. The antigen is undetermined. As to treatment: about 20 received Ad26.COV2.S at low or high dose, single or two shots; roughly five received placebo; per-sample allocation not given. Sampling took place 63 days after the first vaccine or placebo injection. The table came from immunoSEQ multiplex PCR; TCRdb's copy has only in-frame clones and leaves some out. In the table there are fewer than 600,000 clones, 70% to 90% of which are singletons. The data are from a study of Ad26.COV2.S vaccination and SARS-CoV-2 variants. Study conclusions and caveats: Vaccine recipients posted higher spike-specific TCR breadth than their placebo counterparts.

There are 13 residues in the CDR3. Germline CDR1 reads SGHRS; CDR2 reads YFSETQ. V gave up 4 bases and J gave up 3 bases, with 10 bases separating them. This TCR was recovered from a person between 18 and 65 years old who received the Ad26.COV2.S COVID-19 vaccine or a placebo. The chain couples TRBV5-1 to TRBJ1-2, with TRBD1 as a possible D gene (6 bases). Sequencing used peripheral blood, obtained in a trial of Ad26.COV2.S vaccine versus placebo. Here the CDR3 reads CASSLGGHYGYTF. DNA for the CDR3: TGCGCCAGCAGCCTTGGGGGCCACTATGGCTACACCTTC. Full variable domain (outside the CDR3, taken from reference TRBV5-1 and TRBJ1-2): KAGVTQTPRYLIKTRGQQVTLSCSPISGHRSVSWYQQTPGQGLQFLFEYFSETQRNKGNFPGRFSGRQFSNSRSEMNVSTLELGDSALYLCASSLGGHYGYTFGSGTRLTVV.